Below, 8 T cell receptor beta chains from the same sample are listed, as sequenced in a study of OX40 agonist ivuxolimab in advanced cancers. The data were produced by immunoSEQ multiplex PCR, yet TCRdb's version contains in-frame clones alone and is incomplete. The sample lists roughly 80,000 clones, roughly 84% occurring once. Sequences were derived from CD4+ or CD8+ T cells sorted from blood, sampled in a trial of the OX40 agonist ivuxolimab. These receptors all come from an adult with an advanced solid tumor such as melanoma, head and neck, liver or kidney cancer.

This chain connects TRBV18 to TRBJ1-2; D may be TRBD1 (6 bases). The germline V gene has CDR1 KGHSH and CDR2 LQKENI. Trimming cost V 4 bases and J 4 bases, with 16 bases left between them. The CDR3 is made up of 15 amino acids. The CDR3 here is CASSLRGATLYGYTF. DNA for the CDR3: TGTGCCAGCTCACTCCGGGGGGCGACTCTCTATGGCTACACCTTC.

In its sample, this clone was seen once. The CDR3 region is CASSLRGPLNSPLHF. The CDR3 DNA reads as TGTGCCAGCAGTTTACGGGGTCCGCTTAATTCACCCCTCCACTTT. The chain carries TRBV27 and TRBJ1-6; unclear D gene. CDR1 and CDR2 (germline): MNHEY, SMNVEV (reference sequence). The CDR3 spans 15 residues. Trimming stripped 2 bases from V and 6 bases from J, with 11 bases between.

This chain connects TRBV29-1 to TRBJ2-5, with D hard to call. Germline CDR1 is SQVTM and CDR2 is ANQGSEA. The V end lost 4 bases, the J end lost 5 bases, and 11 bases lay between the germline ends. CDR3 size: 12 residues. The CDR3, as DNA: TGCAGCGTTGTTATAGCCGGGGAGACCCAGTACTTC. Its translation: CSVVIAGETQYF.

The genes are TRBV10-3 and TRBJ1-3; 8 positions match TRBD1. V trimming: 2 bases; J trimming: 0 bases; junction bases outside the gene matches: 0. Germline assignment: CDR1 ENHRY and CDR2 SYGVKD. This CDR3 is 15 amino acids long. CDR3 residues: CAISEGQGSGNTIYF. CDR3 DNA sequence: TGTGCCATCAGTGAGGGACAGGGCTCTGGAAACACCATATATTTT.

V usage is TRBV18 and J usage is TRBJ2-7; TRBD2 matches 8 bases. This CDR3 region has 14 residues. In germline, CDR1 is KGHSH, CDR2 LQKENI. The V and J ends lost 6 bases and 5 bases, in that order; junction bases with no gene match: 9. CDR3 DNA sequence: TGTGCCAGCTCCACGCAGGGAGCGGGAGACGAGCAGTACTTC. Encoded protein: CASSTQGAGDEQYF.

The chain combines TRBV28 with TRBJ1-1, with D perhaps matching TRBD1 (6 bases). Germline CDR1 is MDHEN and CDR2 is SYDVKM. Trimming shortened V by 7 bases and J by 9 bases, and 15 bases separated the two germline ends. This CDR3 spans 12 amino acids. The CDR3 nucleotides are TGTGCCAGCACCAAGGGAACAGGGAAAGCTTTCTTT. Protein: CASTKGTGKAFF.

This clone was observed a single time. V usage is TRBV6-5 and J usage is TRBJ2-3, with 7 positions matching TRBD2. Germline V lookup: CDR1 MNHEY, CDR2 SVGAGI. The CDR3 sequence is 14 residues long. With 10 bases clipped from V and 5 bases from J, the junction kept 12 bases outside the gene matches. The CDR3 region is CATIGVAGRDTQYF. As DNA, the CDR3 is TGTGCCACCATCGGGGTAGCGGGTCGAGATACGCAGTATTTT.

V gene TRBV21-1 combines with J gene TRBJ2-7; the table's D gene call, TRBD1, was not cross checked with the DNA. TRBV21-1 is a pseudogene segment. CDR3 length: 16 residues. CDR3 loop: CASSKERQGQGYEQYF. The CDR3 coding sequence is TGTGCCAGCAGCAAAGAGAGACAGGGGCAGGGATACGAGCAGTACTTC.